This is a list of T cell receptor beta chains from one sample in a study of naive and memory T cell subsets. TCRdb reanalysed the UMI-ligation and nested PCR reads using MiXCR and keeps one entry per CDR3 protein. The table shows 150,000 or so distinct CDR3 sequences, with approximately 17% occurring only once. Source material: naive CD4+ T cells from blood. All receptors come from a human donor in good health. Each CDR3 is given with its conserved first and last residue. A D gene is named only where the DNA matches it firmly. Clone size is shown for a subset of rows, as once, few, many or a class of expanded clone.

.	few	TRBV2	TRBJ2-5	CASSGEGTETQYF	TGTGCCAGCAGTGGAGAGGGTACGGAGACCCAGTACTTC
.	.	TRBV7-8	TRBJ2-5	CASTQRTGKNWGETQYF	TGTGCCAGCACCCAACGCACAGGGAAAAATTGGGGGGAGACCCAGTACTTC
.	few	TRBV2	TRBJ1-1	CASKGEWARQSEAFF	TGTGCCAGCAAAGGGGAATGGGCCAGGCAGAGTGAAGCTTTCTTT
TRBD2	.	TRBV29-1	TRBJ2-2	CSVLAGTSTGELFF	TGCAGCGTTTTGGCCGGGACTAGCACCGGGGAGCTGTTTTTT
.	.	TRBV12-3/TRBV12-4	TRBJ1-2	CASSWARTTYGYTF	TGTGCCAGCAGTTGGGCCCGGACGACCTATGGCTACACCTTC
.	few	TRBV5-1	TRBJ1-3	CASSMGYASGNTIYF	TGCGCCAGCAGCATGGGATACGCCTCTGGAAACACCATATATTTT
.	.	TRBV29-1	TRBJ2-7	CSATNSYEQYF	TGCAGCGCCACCAACTCCTACGAGCAGTACTTC
TRBD2	few	TRBV6-1	TRBJ2-3	CASRLAGTQYF	TGTGCCAGCAGGTTAGCGGGGACGCAGTATTTT
.	few	TRBV28	TRBJ2-4	CASVLQAWGKNIQYF	TGTGCCAGCGTCTTACAGGCTTGGGGCAAAAACATTCAGTACTTC
.	few	TRBV7-2	TRBJ2-3	CASSFDSSTDTQYF	TGTGCCAGCAGCTTCGACTCTAGCACAGATACGCAGTATTTT
.	few	TRBV20-1	TRBJ2-1	CSARALGEAFDEQFF	TGCAGTGCCCGGGCTTTGGGGGAGGCCTTCGATGAGCAGTTCTTC
TRBD1	.	TRBV7-3	TRBJ2-7	CASSLRDRAPEQYF	TGTGCCAGCAGCTTACGGGACAGGGCACCCGAGCAGTACTTC
.	few	TRBV6-2/TRBV6-3	TRBJ2-5	CASSRLETQYF	TGTGCCAGCAGTCGACTAGAGACCCAGTACTTC
.	.	TRBV12-3/TRBV12-4	TRBJ2-1	CASSLWDLGIGFF	TGTGCCAGCAGTTTATGGGACTTAGGCATAGGGTTCTTC
TRBD2	many	TRBV29-1	TRBJ2-1	CSVPGNSGIQQFF	TGCAGCGTTCCCGGGAACAGCGGGATCCAGCAGTTCTTC
TRBD1	few	TRBV3-1	TRBJ2-7	CASSQDLGGTGLYEQYF	TGTGCCAGCAGCCAAGATCTTGGCGGGACAGGGTTGTACGAGCAGTACTTC
TRBD2	few	TRBV7-2	TRBJ2-1	CASSLVGTNYNEQFF	TGTGCCAGCAGCTTAGTAGGGACTAACTACAATGAGCAGTTCTTC
.	few	TRBV27	TRBJ1-6	CASMRLSSYNSPLHF	TGTGCCAGCATGAGATTAAGCTCCTATAATTCACCCCTCCACTTT
TRBD2	many	TRBV7-2	TRBJ2-1	CASTRGLAGGTYNEQFF	TGTGCCAGCACCCGAGGTCTAGCGGGAGGTACCTACAATGAGCAGTTCTTC
.	few	TRBV5-6	TRBJ1-5	CASSLRQTYNQPQHF	TGTGCCAGCAGCTTGAGACAGACCTACAATCAGCCCCAGCATTTT
.	few	TRBV28	TRBJ2-7	CASSFQGEAYEQYF	TGTGCCAGCAGTTTTCAGGGGGAGGCCTACGAGCAGTACTTC
.	.	TRBV19	TRBJ1-1	CASSLEVMNTEAFF	TGTGCCAGTAGTCTGGAGGTGATGAACACTGAAGCTTTCTTT
.	.	TRBV18	TRBJ2-2	CASSPVGDRSTGELFF	TGTGCCAGCTCACCAGTCGGGGATCGTTCCACCGGGGAGCTGTTTTTT
TRBD2	.	TRBV6-6	TRBJ2-2	CASTHSYGASGRPNLSNTGELFF	TGTGCCAGCACGCATAGTTACGGGGCTAGCGGGAGGCCCAACCTATCGAACACCGGGGAGCTGTTTTTT
.	.	TRBV12-3/TRBV12-4	TRBJ1-2	CASGLLGQNYGYTF	TGTGCCAGCGGTTTACTGGGCCAGAACTATGGCTACACCTTC
.	few	TRBV29-1	TRBJ2-1	CSVRLAYNEQFF	TGCAGCGTACGTCTAGCTTACAATGAGCAGTTCTTC
.	few	TRBV7-9	TRBJ2-5	CASRLSSETQYF	TGTGCCAGCAGGTTATCGTCCGAGACCCAGTACTTC
.	.	TRBV18	TRBJ2-7	CASSPGWGTYEQYF	TGTGCCAGCTCACCTGGGTGGGGAACCTACGAGCAGTACTTC
.	few	TRBV27	TRBJ2-3	CASSRRVGAVSTDTQYF	TGTGCCAGCAGCCGCAGGGTGGGAGCGGTTAGCACAGATACGCAGTATTTT
.	few	TRBV25-1	TRBJ2-1	CASSSAGSGNEQFF	TGTGCCAGCAGTTCCGCGGGGTCGGGAAATGAGCAGTTCTTC
TRBD1	.	TRBV27	TRBJ2-1	CASSGTRGTSYNEQFF	TGTGCCAGCAGTGGAACCAGGGGGACCTCCTACAATGAGCAGTTCTTC
.	few	TRBV20-1	TRBJ1-1	CSAYGGDTEAFF	TGCAGTGCCTATGGAGGGGACACTGAAGCTTTCTTT
.	few	TRBV7-9	TRBJ2-2	CASSVYSGELFF	TGTGCCAGCAGCGTTTACAGCGGGGAGCTGTTTTTT
.	few	TRBV2	TRBJ2-2	CASSTNTGELFF	TGTGCCAGCAGCACGAACACCGGGGAGCTGTTTTTT
TRBD1	.	TRBV11-2	TRBJ1-2	CASSVDRADYTF	TGTGCCAGCAGCGTGGACAGGGCTGACTACACCTTC
TRBD2	many	TRBV29-1	TRBJ2-1	CSVEDARLASNEQFF	TGCAGCGTTGAAGATGCGAGACTAGCGAGCAATGAGCAGTTCTTC
.	.	TRBV20-1	TRBJ1-3	CSARDFQGDGNTIYF	TGCAGTGCTAGAGATTTCCAGGGCGACGGAAACACCATATATTTT
TRBD1	few	TRBV5-1	TRBJ2-1	CASSFLDRGDNEQFF	TGCGCCAGCAGCTTCCTGGACAGGGGGGACAATGAGCAGTTCTTC
.	.	TRBV10-3	TRBJ2-5	CAIRVGGTQYF	TGTGCCATCAGGGTAGGAGGGACCCAGTACTTC
.	.	TRBV2	TRBJ2-2	CASKLGGSTRTGELFF	TGTGCCAGCAAGCTGGGGGGCTCAACCCGCACCGGGGAGCTGTTTTTT
TRBD2	few	TRBV6-2/TRBV6-3	TRBJ2-1	CASSQLAVSYNEQFF	TGTGCCAGCAGTCAACTAGCGGTCTCCTACAATGAGCAGTTCTTC
TRBD2	.	TRBV6-2/TRBV6-3	TRBJ2-7	CASSDARSGYRSSGKVYEQYF	TGTGCCAGCAGTGACGCCCGCAGCGGCTATCGCTCGAGCGGGAAAGTGTACGAGCAGTACTTC
TRBD2	few	TRBV20-1	TRBJ2-1	CSGTSGGEGNEQFF	TGCAGTGGAACTAGCGGAGGGGAGGGCAATGAGCAGTTCTTC
.	few	TRBV7-2	TRBJ1-3	CASTPGLGNTIYF	TGTGCCAGCACCCCGGGCCTGGGAAACACCATATATTTT
.	many	TRBV10-3	TRBJ2-3	CATSPGFADTQYF	TGTGCCACCTCGCCGGGATTTGCAGATACGCAGTATTTT
.	.	TRBV10-3	TRBJ2-7	CAISESEGLGPSYEQYF	TGTGCCATCAGTGAGTCGGAGGGATTGGGGCCGTCCTACGAGCAGTACTTC
.	.	TRBV20-1	TRBJ2-7	CSASRDILWEQYF	TGCAGTGCTTCCCGGGACATCCTTTGGGAGCAGTACTTC
TRBD2	few	TRBV9	TRBJ2-1	CASSPFSGTSGYNEQFF	TGTGCCAGCAGCCCCTTCTCCGGGACTAGCGGATACAATGAGCAGTTCTTC
.	few	TRBV7-8	TRBJ1-3	CASSLWTLSQGNTIYF	TGTGCCAGCAGCTTGTGGACTCTGTCCCAAGGAAACACCATATATTTT
.	few	TRBV5-1	TRBJ1-1	CASSRPGQNTEAFF	TGCGCCAGCAGCAGACCGGGACAGAACACTGAAGCTTTCTTT
.	.	TRBV3-1	TRBJ1-4	CASSQAGGANEKLFF	TGTGCCAGCAGCCAAGCGGGGGGAGCTAATGAAAAACTGTTTTTT
.	few	TRBV12-3/TRBV12-4	TRBJ2-3	CASRDAGHRTDTQYF	TGTGCCAGCAGGGATGCGGGACACCGCACAGATACGCAGTATTTT